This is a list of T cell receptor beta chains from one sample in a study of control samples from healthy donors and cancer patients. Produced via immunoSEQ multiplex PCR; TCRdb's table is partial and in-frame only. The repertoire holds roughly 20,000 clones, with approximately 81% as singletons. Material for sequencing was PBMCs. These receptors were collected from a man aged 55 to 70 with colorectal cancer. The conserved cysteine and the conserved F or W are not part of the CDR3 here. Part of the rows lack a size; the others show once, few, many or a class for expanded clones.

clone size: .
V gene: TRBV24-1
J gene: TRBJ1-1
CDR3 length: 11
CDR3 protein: ATSGAGSTEAF

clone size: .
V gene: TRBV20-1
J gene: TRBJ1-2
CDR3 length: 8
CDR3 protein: SAHSGGYT

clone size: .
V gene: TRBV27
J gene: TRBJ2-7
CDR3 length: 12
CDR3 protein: ASSSRDTNYEQY

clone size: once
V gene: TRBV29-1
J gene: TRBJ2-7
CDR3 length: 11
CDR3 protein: SVEVPGQNEQY

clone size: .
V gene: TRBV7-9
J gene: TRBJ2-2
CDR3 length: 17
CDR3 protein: ASSLARPGTGLNTGELF

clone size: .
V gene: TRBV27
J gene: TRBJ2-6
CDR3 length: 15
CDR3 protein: ASSDRTGAERANVLT

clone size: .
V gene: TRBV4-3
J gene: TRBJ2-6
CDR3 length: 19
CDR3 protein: ASSQDKVKGRTFSGANVLT

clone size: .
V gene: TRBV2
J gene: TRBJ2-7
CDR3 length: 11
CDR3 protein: ASTKTDQYEQY

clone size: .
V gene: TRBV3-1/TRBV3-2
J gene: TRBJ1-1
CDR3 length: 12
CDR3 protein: ASSQAQLVFEAF

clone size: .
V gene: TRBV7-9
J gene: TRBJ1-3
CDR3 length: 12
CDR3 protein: ASSFSGRLNTIY